Following are 19 T cell receptor beta chains from one sample sequenced in a study of cytomegalovirus exposure and HLA in healthy donors. PCR amplification relied on 60 Vbeta primers (plus 13 Jbeta primers). The table came from immunoSEQ multiplex PCR; TCRdb's copy has only in-frame clones and leaves some out. Here the sample spans 150,000 to 200,000 clones, 84% being singletons. The sequenced material came from PBMCs. Source of these receptors: a man aged 18 to 29 in good health and CMV-seronegative.

The chain employs TRBV4-1 and TRBJ2-1; 15 bases are a match to TRBD2. This CDR3 contains 17 residues. CDR1 and CDR2 (germline): MGHRA, YSYEKL. V shed 4 bases and J 6 bases; nucleotides not matched to a gene: 7. The CDR3 nucleotides read TGCGCCAGCAGCCTGCGGACTAGCGGGGGGGCGGCCAATGAGCAGTTCTTC. It codes for CASSLRTSGGAANEQFF.

This chain uses TRBV10-3 with TRBJ2-7; TRBD1 aligns across 8 bases. The junction had 10 bases not matched to a gene; V was cut back by 2 bases and J by 4 bases. CDR1 and CDR2 (germline): ENHRY, SYGVKD. The CDR3 is 16 amino acids. CDR3 residues: CAISEGTGRSGYEQYF. The CDR3 DNA follows: TGTGCCATCAGTGAGGGGACAGGCCGATCTGGGTACGAGCAGTACTTC.

The chain is built from TRBV6-1 and TRBJ2-7; perhaps TRBD1 as D (5 bases). Germline lookup yields CDR1 MNHNS and CDR2 SASEGT. The CDR3 length is 13 residues. The germline V and J ends were trimmed by 2 bases and 3 bases, with 8 bases remaining between them. DNA for the CDR3: TGTGCCAGCAGTGAATGGGGCATCTACGAGCAGTACTTC. Amino acids: CASSEWGIYEQYF.

The chain is built from TRBV27 and TRBJ2-1; 8 bases are shared with TRBD2. The CDR3 runs to 14 residues. With 3 bases clipped from V and 6 bases from J, the junction kept 4 bases outside the gene matches. Germline V gene lookup returns CDR1 MNHEY and CDR2 SMNVEV (reference sequence). The CDR3 DNA reads as TGTGCCAGCAGTTTTGCGGGAGGCCGCAATGAGCAGTTCTTC. The encoded protein is CASSFAGGRNEQFF.

The genes are TRBV11-3 and TRBJ2-2, with TRBD2 matching over 10 bases. The CDR3 totals 15 residues. The J segment lost 5 bases and the V segment lost 2 bases, leaving 2 bases of the junction unmatched. Germline V gene data show CDR1 as SGHNT and CDR2 as YENEEA. The CDR3 region is CASSLRTSGTGELFF. In DNA, the CDR3 is TGTGCCAGCAGCTTAAGGACTAGCGGTACCGGGGAGCTGTTTTTT. Together with reference TRBV11-3 and TRBJ2-2, the CDR3 gives the full variable domain: EAGVVQSPRYKIIEKKQPVAFWCNPISGHNTLYWYLQNLGQGPELLIRYENEEAVDDSQLPKDRFSAERLKGVDSTLKIQPAELGDSAVYLCASSLRTSGTGELFFGEGSRLTVL.

The genes are TRBV28 and TRBJ1-3; D is possibly TRBD1 (5 bases). Trimming shortened V by 9 bases and J by 4 bases, and 22 bases separated the two germline ends. CDR3 length: 16 amino acids. Per the germline V gene, CDR1 is MDHEN and CDR2 is SYDVKM. DNA for the CDR3: TGTGCCAGTAGTCTCGGGACTGGGAGGTCCGGAAACACCATATATTTT. It yields the protein CASSLGTGRSGNTIYF.

V and J are TRBV15 and TRBJ2-7; tentative D call: TRBD1 (7 bases). The CDR3 has 14 amino acids. CDR1 and CDR2 from the germline V gene are LNHNV and YYDKDF (reference sequence). Between the trimmed V and J ends, which lost 6 bases and 2 bases, there was a span of 14 bases. CDR3 amino acids: CATRRQGGAYEQYF. The CDR3 coding sequence is TGTGCCACCAGAAGACAGGGAGGTGCCTACGAGCAGTACTTC.

The chain combines TRBV4-1 with TRBJ1-2; D might be TRBD1 (5 bases). V lost 0 bases and J lost 0, with 14 bases in between. The germline V gene encodes CDR1 MGHRA and CDR2 YSYEKL. CDR3 length equals 17 residues. The CDR3 reads CASSQESLTEANYGYTF. In DNA form, the CDR3 reads TGCGCCAGCAGCCAAGAGAGTTTGACAGAAGCTAACTATGGCTACACCTTC.

The V call is TRBV10-3, the J call TRBJ1-6; D gene ambiguous. The CDR3 has 14 residues. In germline, CDR1 is ENHRY, CDR2 SYGVKD. The V gene lost 2 bases and the J gene lost 7 bases, with 9 bases spanning the gap. This chain's CDR3 is CAISETETNSPLHF. The CDR3 DNA reads TGTGCCATCAGTGAGACTGAAACCAATTCACCCCTCCACTTT.

This clone has a single count. The chain links TRBV28 to TRBJ1-1; D perhaps matches TRBD1 (6 bases). The V and J ends lost 6 bases and 1 base respectively, with 9 bases between them. The CDR3 is 13 amino acids. Germline V gene sequence: CDR1 MDHEN, CDR2 SYDVKM. CDR3 residues: CASRPRGNTEAFF. The CDR3 DNA is TGTGCCAGCAGGCCCAGGGGGAACACTGAAGCTTTCTTT.

The chain combines TRBV10-3 with TRBJ1-6; 7 bases fit TRBD1. CDR3 size: 13 residues. J gave up 8 bases and V 4 bases, and 2 bases lay outside the gene matches. Germline V CDR1 and CDR2: ENHRY, SYGVKD. For the CDR3, the DNA is TGTGCCATCAGTGCCACAGGGGATTCACCCCTCCACTTT. Translation gives CAISATGDSPLHF.

The genes are TRBV5-6 and TRBJ2-5; 12 nucleotides align to TRBD2. The J segment lost 4 bases and the V segment lost 1 base, leaving 8 bases of the junction unmatched. Germline assignment: CDR1 SGHDT and CDR2 YYEEEE. The length of the CDR3 is 17 residues. The CDR3 sequence: CASSLFSSGRVSETQYF. The CDR3 nucleotides are TGTGCCAGCAGCTTGTTTTCTAGCGGGAGGGTTTCAGAGACCCAGTACTTC.

The V call is TRBV5-3, the J call TRBJ1-6, with D maybe TRBD1 (6 bases). TRBV5-3 is an ORF, with its function uncertain. Trimming shortened V by 2 bases and J by 4 bases, and 7 bases separated the two germline ends. The CDR3 has 14 residues. CDR3 region: CARSLGQYNSPLHF. CDR3 DNA sequence: TGTGCCAGAAGCTTAGGACAGTATAATTCACCCCTCCACTTT.

The rearrangement links TRBV7-2 to TRBJ2-5; no firm D call. The CDR3 is made up of 14 amino acids. The V end lost 2 bases, the J end lost 2 bases, and 9 bases lay between the germline ends. Looked up from germline, CDR1 is SGHTA and CDR2 is FQGNSA. The chain's CDR3 is CASSLMSLQETQYF. The CDR3 DNA reads as TGTGCCAGCAGCTTAATGAGTCTACAAGAGACCCAGTACTTC.

This sequence joins TRBV11-2 and TRBJ2-7; D gene uncertain. This CDR3 is 13 amino acids long. V lost 5 bases and J 2 bases, leaving 10 bases between the germline ends. Germline loops: CDR1 SGHAT, CDR2 FQNNGV. The CDR3: CASSRLIAYEQYF. The CDR3, as DNA: TGTGCCAGCAGCAGACTGATTGCCTACGAGCAGTACTTC.

The chain is built from TRBV2 and TRBJ1-5; maybe TRBD1 (5 bases). CDR1 and CDR2 (germline): SNHLY, FYNNEI. The CDR3 extends over 12 amino acids. Trimming removed 7 bases at V and 7 bases at J, with 11 bases between. The CDR3 bases are TGTGCCAGCACCCCTGGGGGGCAGCCCCAGCATTTT. Its translation: CASTPGGQPQHF.

The chain joins TRBV6-6 to TRBJ2-4; 7 nucleotides line up with TRBD1. This CDR3 contains 11 residues. The germline V gene has CDR1 MNHNY and CDR2 SVGAGI (reference sequence). V shed 6 bases and J 7 bases; nucleotides not matched to a gene: 0. The CDR3 DNA sequence: TGTGCCAGCAGACAGGGGAACATTCAGTACTTC. Residues: CASRQGNIQYF.

This clone appeared a few times. The chain employs TRBV4-2 and TRBJ1-2; the D gene is possibly TRBD1 (6 bases). Per the germline V gene, CDR1 is LGHNA and CDR2 is YNFKEQ. V lost 0 bases, J lost 6 bases, and 8 bases lay in between. This CDR3 has 13 amino acids. CDR3 region: CASSQDRGDGYTF. The CDR3 DNA follows: TGTGCCAGCAGCCAAGACAGGGGCGATGGCTACACCTTC.

This chain connects TRBV28 to TRBJ2-3, with 15 bases fitting TRBD2. CDR3 length: 18 residues. Germline V gives CDR1 MDHEN, CDR2 SYDVKM. V was clipped by 6 bases and J by 5 bases; unmatched bases: 12. CDR3 bases: TGTGCCAGCAGCCGCAGTCTGGGACTAGCGGGAGGCGGAGATACGCAGTATTTT. Residues: CASSRSLGLAGGGDTQYF.